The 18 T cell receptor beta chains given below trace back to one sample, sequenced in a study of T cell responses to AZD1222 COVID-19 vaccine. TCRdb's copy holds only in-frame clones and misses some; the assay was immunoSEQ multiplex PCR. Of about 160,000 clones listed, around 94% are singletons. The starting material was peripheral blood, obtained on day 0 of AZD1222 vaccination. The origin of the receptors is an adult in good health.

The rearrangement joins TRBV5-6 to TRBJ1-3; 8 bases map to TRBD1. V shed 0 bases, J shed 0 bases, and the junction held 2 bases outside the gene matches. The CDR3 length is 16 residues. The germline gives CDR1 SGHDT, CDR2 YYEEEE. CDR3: CASSLGGQGSGNTIYF. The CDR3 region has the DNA TGTGCCAGCAGCTTGGGTGGACAGGGCTCTGGAAACACCATATATTTT.

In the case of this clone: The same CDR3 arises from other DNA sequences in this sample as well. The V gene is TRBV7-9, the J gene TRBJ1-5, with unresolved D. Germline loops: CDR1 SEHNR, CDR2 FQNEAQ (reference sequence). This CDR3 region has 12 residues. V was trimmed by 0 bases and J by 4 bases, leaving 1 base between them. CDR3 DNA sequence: TGTGCCAGCAGCTTAGCTAATCAGCCCCAGCATTTT. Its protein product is CASSLANQPQHF.

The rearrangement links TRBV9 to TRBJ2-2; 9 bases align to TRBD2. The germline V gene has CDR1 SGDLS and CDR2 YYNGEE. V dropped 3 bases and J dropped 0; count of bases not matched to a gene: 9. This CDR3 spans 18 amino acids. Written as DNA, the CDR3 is TGTGCCAGCAGCGGGGGACTAGCCGATCCGACGAACACCGGGGAGCTGTTTTTT. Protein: CASSGGLADPTNTGELFF.

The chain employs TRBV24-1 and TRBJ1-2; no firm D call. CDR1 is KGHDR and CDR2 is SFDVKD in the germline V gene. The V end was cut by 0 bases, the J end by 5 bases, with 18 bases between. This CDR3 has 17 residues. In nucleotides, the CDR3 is TGTGCCACCAGTGATTTGGTCCTTAGGGTCTCGACTTATGGCTACACCTTC. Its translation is CATSDLVLRVSTYGYTF.

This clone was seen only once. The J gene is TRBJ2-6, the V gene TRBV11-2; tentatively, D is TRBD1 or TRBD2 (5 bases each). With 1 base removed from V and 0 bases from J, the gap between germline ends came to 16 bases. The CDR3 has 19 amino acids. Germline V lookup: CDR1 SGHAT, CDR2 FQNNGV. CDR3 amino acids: CASSLVRRDRNSGANVLTF. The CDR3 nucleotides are TGTGCCAGCAGCTTAGTACGAAGGGACCGTAACTCTGGGGCCAACGTCCTGACTTTC. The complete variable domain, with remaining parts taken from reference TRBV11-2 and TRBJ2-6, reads EAGVAQSPRYKIIEKRQSVAFWCNPISGHATLYWYQQILGQGPKLLIQFQNNGVVDDSQLPKDRFSAERLKGVDSTLKIQPAKLEDSAVYLCASSLVRRDRNSGANVLTFGAGSRLTVL.

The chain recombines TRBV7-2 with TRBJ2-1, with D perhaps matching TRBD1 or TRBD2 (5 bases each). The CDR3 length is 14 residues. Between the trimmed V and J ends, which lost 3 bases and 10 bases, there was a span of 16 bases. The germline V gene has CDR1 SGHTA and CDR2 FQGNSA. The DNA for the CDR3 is TGTGCCAGCAGCTTTCGCCGGGGCCGAGGGGAGCAGTTCTTC. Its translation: CASSFRRGRGEQFF.

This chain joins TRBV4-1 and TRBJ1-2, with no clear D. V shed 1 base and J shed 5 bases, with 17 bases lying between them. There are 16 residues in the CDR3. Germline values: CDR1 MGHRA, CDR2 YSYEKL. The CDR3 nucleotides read TGCGCCAGCAGCCAAGGACCCGGGAACAGTCGATATGGCTACACCTTC. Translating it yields CASSQGPGNSRYGYTF.

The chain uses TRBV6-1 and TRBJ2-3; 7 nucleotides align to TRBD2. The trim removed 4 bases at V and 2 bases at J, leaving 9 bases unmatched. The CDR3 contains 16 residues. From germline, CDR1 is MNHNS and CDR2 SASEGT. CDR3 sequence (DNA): TGTGCCAGCAGTGGAGCCGGGACTACCTCCACAGATACGCAGTATTTT. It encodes CASSGAGTTSTDTQYF.

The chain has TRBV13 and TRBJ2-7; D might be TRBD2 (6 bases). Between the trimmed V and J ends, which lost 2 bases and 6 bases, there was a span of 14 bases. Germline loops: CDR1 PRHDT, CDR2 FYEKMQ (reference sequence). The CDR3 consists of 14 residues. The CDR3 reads CASSLTVGGLEQYV. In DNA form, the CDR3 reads TGTGCCAGCAGCTTAACCGTTGGAGGGCTCGAGCAGTACGTC.

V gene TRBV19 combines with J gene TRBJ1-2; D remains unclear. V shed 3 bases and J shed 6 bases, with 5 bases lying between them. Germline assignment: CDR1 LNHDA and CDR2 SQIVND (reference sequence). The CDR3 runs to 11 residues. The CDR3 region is CASSIEDGYTF. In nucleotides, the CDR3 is TGTGCCAGTAGTATCGAGGATGGCTACACCTTC.

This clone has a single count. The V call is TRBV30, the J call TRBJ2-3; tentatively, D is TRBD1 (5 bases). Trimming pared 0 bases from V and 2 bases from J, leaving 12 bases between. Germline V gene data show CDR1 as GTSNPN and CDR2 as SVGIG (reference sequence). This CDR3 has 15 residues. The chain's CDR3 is CAWSVGVRDTDTQYF. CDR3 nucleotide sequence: TGTGCCTGGAGTGTAGGGGTAAGGGACACAGATACGCAGTATTTT.

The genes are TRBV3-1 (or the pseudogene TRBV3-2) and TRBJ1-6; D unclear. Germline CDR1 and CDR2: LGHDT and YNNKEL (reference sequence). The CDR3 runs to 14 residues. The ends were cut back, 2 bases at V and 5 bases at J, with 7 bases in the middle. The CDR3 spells CASSQIQNNSPLHF. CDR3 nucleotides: TGTGCCAGCAGCCAAATACAGAATAATTCACCCCTCCACTTT.

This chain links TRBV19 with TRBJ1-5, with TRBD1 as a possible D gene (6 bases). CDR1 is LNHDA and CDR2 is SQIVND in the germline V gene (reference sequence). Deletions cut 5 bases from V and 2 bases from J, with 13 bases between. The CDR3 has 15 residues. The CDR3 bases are TGTGCCAGTAGTTCCTGGACAGAGGGCAATCAGCCCCAGCATTTT. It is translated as CASSSWTEGNQPQHF. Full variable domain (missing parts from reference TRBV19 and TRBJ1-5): DGGITQSPKYLFRKEGQNVTLSCEQNLNHDAMYWYRQDPGQGLRLIYYSQIVNDFQKGDIAEGYSVSREKKESFPLTVTSAQKNPTAFYLCASSSWTEGNQPQHFGDGTRLSIL.

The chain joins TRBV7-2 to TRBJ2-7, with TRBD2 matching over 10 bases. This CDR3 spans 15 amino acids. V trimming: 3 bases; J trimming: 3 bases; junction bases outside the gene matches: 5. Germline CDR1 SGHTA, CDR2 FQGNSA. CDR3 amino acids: CASSLGLAGVYEQYV. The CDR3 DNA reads TGTGCCAGCAGCTTGGGGCTAGCGGGAGTCTACGAGCAGTACGTC.

This chain's CDR3 is CASSSQGSSPLHF. The CDR3 nucleotides read TGTGCCAGTAGTTCCCAGGGGTCGTCACCCCTCCACTTT. V gene TRBV19 combines with J gene TRBJ1-6; the D gene is possibly TRBD1 (6 bases). The germline V gene encodes CDR1 LNHDA and CDR2 SQIVND (reference sequence). This CDR3 is 13 amino acids long. V was shortened by 5 bases and J by 10 bases, with 12 bases between the two germline ends.

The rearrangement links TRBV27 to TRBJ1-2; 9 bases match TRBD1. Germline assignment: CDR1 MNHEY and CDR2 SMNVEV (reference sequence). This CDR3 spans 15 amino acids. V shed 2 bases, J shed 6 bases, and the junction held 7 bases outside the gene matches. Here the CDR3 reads CASSLGTGRLNGYTF. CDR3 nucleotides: TGTGCCAGCAGTTTAGGGACAGGGCGACTAAATGGCTACACCTTC.

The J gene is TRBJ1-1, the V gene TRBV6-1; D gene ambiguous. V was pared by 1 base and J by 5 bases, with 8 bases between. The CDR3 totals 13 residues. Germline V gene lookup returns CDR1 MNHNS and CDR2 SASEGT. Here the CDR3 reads CASSEVRETEAFF. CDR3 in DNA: TGTGCCAGCAGTGAAGTGAGGGAGACTGAAGCTTTCTTT.

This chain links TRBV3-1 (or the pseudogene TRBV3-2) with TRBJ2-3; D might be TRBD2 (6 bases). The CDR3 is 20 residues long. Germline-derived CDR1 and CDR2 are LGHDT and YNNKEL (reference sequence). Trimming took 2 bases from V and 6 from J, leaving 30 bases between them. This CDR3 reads CASSQSIKGRETEISDTQYF. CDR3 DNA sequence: TGTGCCAGCAGCCAATCAATCAAGGGTCGGGAGACCGAGATATCGGATACGCAGTATTTT.